Listed here are 27 T cell receptor beta chains from one sample, sequenced in a study of Graves' ophthalmopathy and Graves' hyperthyroidism. Scientists amplified the TCR beta CDR3 regions from RNA transcripts. The first round was an RT-PCR with HTBI primers, and the second round was a multiplex PCR. A single record per CDR3 protein comes from TCRdb applying MiXCR to the multiplex PCR reads. This table has 400,000 to 500,000 distinct CDR3 sequences, under 25% appearing once. Material for sequencing was peripheral blood. The receptor set was obtained from a woman between 18 and 29 years old with stable Graves' hyperthyroidism.

V is TRBV3-1 and J is TRBJ1-2; 7 bases are a match to TRBD1. From germline, CDR1 is LGHDT and CDR2 YNNKEL (reference sequence). This CDR3 has 14 residues. V was clipped by 0 bases and J by 5 bases; unmatched bases: 3. In DNA, the CDR3 is TGTGCCAGCAGCCAAGACACGACAGGGTATGGCTACACCTTC. Translated: CASSQDTTGYGYTF.

This clonotype has a count of ten or more. The genes are TRBV29-1 and TRBJ1-1; D call uncertain. The germline V gene has CDR1 SQVTM and CDR2 ANQGSEA. Trimming shortened V by 2 bases and J by 0 bases, and 7 bases separated the two germline ends. This CDR3 is built from 13 residues. CDR3 region: CSVEKGMNTEAFF. The CDR3 region has the DNA TGCAGCGTTGAAAAGGGCATGAACACTGAAGCTTTCTTT.

This clonotype was recorded at least ten times. V is TRBV7-2 and J is TRBJ2-2; unclear D gene. The CDR3 runs to 16 residues. Germline CDR1 and CDR2: SGHTA and FQGNSA. Trimming removed 1 base at V and 6 bases at J, with 15 bases between. The CDR3 DNA sequence: TGTGCCAGCAGCTTAGGGGTTGTTAGGTTCTCCGGGGAGCTGTTTTTT. As protein: CASSLGVVRFSGELFF. Combining the CDR3 with reference TRBV7-2 and TRBJ2-2 gives the whole variable domain GAGVSQSPSNKVTEKGKDVELRCDPISGHTALYWYRQSLGQGLEFLIYFQGNSAPDKSGLPSDRFSAERTGGSVSTLTIQRTQQEDSAVYLCASSLGVVRFSGELFFGEGSRLTVL.

The chain has TRBV11-2 and TRBJ2-2; either TRBD1 or TRBD2 may supply D (5 bases each). Trimming pared 4 bases from V and 5 bases from J, leaving 11 bases between. Germline CDR1 reads SGHAT; CDR2 reads FQNNGV. The CDR3 consists of 14 residues. In DNA, the CDR3 is TGTGCCAGCAGCTCCACTAGGGGTACCGGGGAGCTGTTTTTT. Amino acids: CASSSTRGTGELFF.

The CDR3 DNA sequence: TGCGCCAGCAGCAAACGGACAGGGGATTCACCCCTCCACTTT. Translating gives CASSKRTGDSPLHF. This chain joins TRBV4-1 and TRBJ1-6, with TRBD1 matching over 9 bases. Per germline, CDR1 MGHRA and CDR2 YSYEKL. The CDR3 spans 14 residues. The trim removed 5 bases at V and 8 bases at J, leaving 4 bases unmatched.

This clonotype was counted a few times. Written as DNA, the CDR3 is TGTGCCAGCAGTCCCCAAGGCCAACAAGAGACCCAGTACTTC. Translated: CASSPQGQQETQYF. The chain employs TRBV2 and TRBJ2-5; no clear D. The CDR3 sequence is 14 residues long. CDR1 SNHLY and CDR2 FYNNEI come from the germline V gene. Trimming removed 5 bases from V and 2 bases from J, with 12 bases in between.

This clonotype appeared many times. V is TRBV2 and J is TRBJ2-2; 9 bases fit TRBD2. Germline V gene sequence: CDR1 SNHLY, CDR2 FYNNEI. This CDR3 is 15 amino acids long. The V and J ends lost 4 bases and 2 bases, in that order; junction bases with no gene match: 2. The CDR3 reads CASSVSGGNTGELFF. The CDR3 coding sequence is TGTGCCAGCAGTGTTAGCGGGGGTAACACCGGGGAGCTGTTTTTT.

This clonotype showed up just a few times. V and J are TRBV7-2 and TRBJ2-2; 9 bases match TRBD2. Germline V lookup: CDR1 SGHTA, CDR2 FQGNSA. J gave up 7 bases and V 6 bases, and 18 bases lay outside the gene matches. The CDR3 extends over 18 amino acids. The CDR3 DNA sequence: TGTGCCAGCAGTCTTACCGGGACTAGCAATGGGTACTTCGGGGAGCTGTTTTTT. The encoded protein is CASSLTGTSNGYFGELFF.

This clonotype was found many times. CDR3 in DNA: TGCAGCGTTGAGAACAGGGGGACGAACACTGAAGCTTTCTTT. It is translated as CSVENRGTNTEAFF. This chain links TRBV29-1 with TRBJ1-1, with 8 bases matching TRBD1. The CDR3 totals 14 residues. The germline CDR1 and CDR2 sequences are SQVTM and ANQGSEA. V lost 3 bases and J lost 1; bases outside the gene matches: 4.

The CDR3 spells CASSEGFLSGVTDTQYF. DNA for the CDR3: TGCGCCAGCAGTGAAGGGTTTCTAAGCGGGGTCACAGATACGCAGTATTTT. The rearrangement joins TRBV10-1 to TRBJ2-3; 7 bases map to TRBD2. Germline values: CDR1 WNHNN, CDR2 SYGVQD (reference sequence). The trim removed 3 bases at V and 2 bases at J, leaving 11 bases unmatched. The CDR3 covers 17 residues.

This clonotype has at least ten counts. The V call is TRBV2, the J call TRBJ1-2; 11 bases align to TRBD1. The CDR3 is made up of 14 amino acids. J gave up 8 bases and V 6 bases, and 8 bases lay outside the gene matches. In germline, CDR1 is SNHLY, CDR2 FYNNEI. CDR3: CASSGDRGTRGYTF. CDR3 coding DNA: TGTGCCAGCAGCGGGGACAGGGGGACGCGCGGCTACACCTTC.

This clonotype was counted at least ten times. V is TRBV6-2 or TRBV6-3 and J is TRBJ1-1; D call uncertain. CDR3 length: 17 amino acids. The germline V gene has CDR1 MNHEY and CDR2 SVGEGT. V was cut by 2 bases and J by 1 base, with 17 bases left in between. As DNA, the CDR3 is TGTGCCAGCAGTTACGTCCTAAAAAGGACGGCGAACACTGAAGCTTTCTTT. Amino acids: CASSYVLKRTANTEAFF.

This clonotype was detected ten times or more. The genes are TRBV6-5 and TRBJ1-2; TRBD1 matches 7 bases. CDR1 and CDR2 from the germline V gene are MNHEY and SVGAGI. The CDR3 is 15 residues long. V shed 0 bases, J shed 4 bases, and the junction held 5 bases outside the gene matches. CDR3 sequence reads: CASSYSGQDFYGYTF. CDR3 DNA: TGTGCCAGCAGTTACTCTGGACAGGATTTCTATGGCTACACCTTC.

This clonotype has at least ten counts. The rearrangement uses TRBV7-9 and TRBJ2-5; 9 bases are shared with TRBD1. The CDR3 length is 15 residues. Germline CDR1 reads SEHNR; CDR2 reads FQNEAQ (reference sequence). The ends lost 5 bases at V and 7 bases at J; junction bases unmatched: 11. The CDR3 here is CASSPGQGDRVTQYF. CDR3 DNA: TGTGCCAGCAGCCCGGGACAGGGAGATCGAGTGACCCAGTACTTC.

This clonotype was seen at least ten times. This sequence joins TRBV6-2 or TRBV6-3 and TRBJ2-5; possibly TRBD2 for D (5 bases). The CDR3 runs 14 residues. The V end was cut by 7 bases, the J end by 7 bases, with 19 bases between. Looked up from germline, CDR1 is MNHEY and CDR2 is SVGEGT. The CDR3 region is CASTQNMGVGTQYF. CDR3 nucleotides: TGTGCCAGCACTCAAAACATGGGAGTTGGGACCCAGTACTTC.

This clonotype appeared a few times. No conserved phenylalanine or tryptophan is present at the end of the CDR3, so a read error is the likely explanation. The V gene is TRBV9, the J gene TRBJ2-5, with D perhaps matching TRBD2 (6 bases). With 3 bases removed from V and 4 bases from J, the gap between germline ends came to 16 bases. This CDR3 contains 15 residues. CDR1 is SGDLS and CDR2 is YYNGEE in the germline V gene. Here the CDR3 reads CASSALMGGVETQYL. CDR3 nucleotides: TGTGCCAGCAGCGCCCTTATGGGGGGTGTAGAGACCCAGTACCTC.

This clonotype was seen many times. The chain is built from TRBV12-5 and TRBJ2-7, with a tentative D call TRBD1 (5 bases). Per the germline V gene, CDR1 is LGHNT and CDR2 is FRNRAP. V shed 3 bases and J shed 4 bases, with 19 bases lying between them. This CDR3 comprises 16 residues. Here the CDR3 reads CASGFRDRHPPYEQYF. The DNA of the CDR3 is TGTGCTAGTGGTTTCCGCGACAGACACCCGCCATACGAGCAGTACTTC.

In this sample, this clonotype turned up many times. DNA of the CDR3: TGTGCCAGCACCCCGGGACTAGCGGGAGGAGGAGGGGTTTACTTC. Protein sequence: CASTPGLAGGGGVYF. V gene TRBV12-3 or TRBV12-4 combines with J gene TRBJ2-4; 15 bases map to TRBD2. V trimming: 7 bases; J trimming: 16 bases; junction bases outside the gene matches: 14. The CDR3 has 15 amino acids.

This clonotype was picked up many times. CDR3 sequence: CASGLLGGAGTEAFF. The CDR3 DNA reads TGTGCTAGTGGTTTGCTAGGGGGCGCGGGGACTGAAGCTTTCTTT. This chain links TRBV12-5 with TRBJ1-1, with 7 bases aligning to TRBD1. Germline CDR1 and CDR2: LGHNT and FRNRAP. J gave up 5 bases and V 2 bases, and 8 bases lay outside the gene matches. This CDR3 comprises 15 residues.

This clonotype was counted between two and nine times. V and J are TRBV20-1 and TRBJ1-1; tentative D call: TRBD1 (6 bases). Germline V gives CDR1 DFQATT, CDR2 SNEGSKA (reference sequence). The CDR3 loop spans 14 amino acids. V was trimmed by 0 bases and J by 4 bases, leaving 12 bases between them. The CDR3 DNA sequence: TGCAGTGCTAGAGATAGGAGGGGGAGCACTGAAGCTTTCTTT. Amino acid sequence: CSARDRRGSTEAFF.

V and J are TRBV4-1 and TRBJ2-7; TRBD1 matches 7 bases. The CDR3 loop spans 15 amino acids. The V segment lost 4 bases and the J segment 2 bases; nucleotides outside the gene matches: 8. The germline V gene encodes CDR1 MGHRA and CDR2 YSYEKL. The chain's CDR3 is CASSRNRGPPYEQYF. Written as DNA, the CDR3 is TGCGCCAGCAGCCGAAACAGGGGACCCCCCTACGAGCAGTACTTC.

This clonotype has a count of ten or more. The chain employs TRBV19 and TRBJ1-1; D remains ambiguous. Germline loops: CDR1 LNHDA, CDR2 SQIVND (reference sequence). The V end lost 6 bases, the J end lost 1 base, and 18 bases lay between the germline ends. CDR3 length: 16 amino acids. This chain's CDR3 is CASRTSGRGWNTEAFF. The CDR3, as DNA: TGTGCCAGTAGGACCTCAGGACGAGGGTGGAACACTGAAGCTTTCTTT. Supplemented by reference TRBV19 and TRBJ1-1, the full variable domain reads DGGITQSPKYLFRKEGQNVTLSCEQNLNHDAMYWYRQDPGQGLRLIYYSQIVNDFQKGDIAEGYSVSREKKESFPLTVTSAQKNPTAFYLCASRTSGRGWNTEAFFGQGTRLTVV.

This clonotype was seen only a few times. This chain uses TRBV24-1 with TRBJ2-4; D unresolved. Germline CDR1 and CDR2: KGHDR and SFDVKD. Trimming cost V 4 bases and J 6 bases, with 15 bases left between them. This CDR3 has 15 amino acids. DNA of the CDR3: TGTGCCACCAGTGACCCTCGGCTTCCTTCAAACATTCAGTACTTC. Translating it yields CATSDPRLPSNIQYF.

This clonotype was found many times. This chain connects TRBV7-2 to TRBJ1-2; D ambiguous. The CDR3 loop spans 19 amino acids. Trimming removed 0 bases from V and 0 bases from J, with 20 bases in between. In germline, CDR1 is SGHTA, CDR2 FQGNSA. The CDR3 protein is CASSLARGWGSGPNYGYTF. CDR3 bases: TGTGCCAGCAGCTTAGCGCGAGGGTGGGGTTCCGGCCCTAACTATGGCTACACCTTC.

The CDR3 DNA reads TGCGCCAGCAGCCACCCAGCGAGGGATGGATCCTACGAGCAGTACTTC. Encoded protein: CASSHPARDGSYEQYF. V and J are TRBV4-1 and TRBJ2-7; TRBD2 might be the D (5 bases). V was cut by 3 bases and J by 1 base, with 16 bases left in between. This CDR3 spans 16 amino acids. Germline-derived CDR1 and CDR2 are MGHRA and YSYEKL.

Many counts were recorded for this clonotype. The chain has TRBV3-1 and TRBJ1-1, with D possibly matching TRBD1 (5 bases). Trimming took 2 bases from V and 3 from J, leaving 10 bases between them. From germline, CDR1 is LGHDT and CDR2 YNNKEL (reference sequence). The CDR3 covers 14 residues. The CDR3 spells CASSQLGRDTEAFF. Here the CDR3 DNA reads TGTGCCAGCAGCCAATTGGGGCGGGACACTGAAGCTTTCTTT.

This clonotype was observed many times. The rearrangement uses TRBV6-1 and TRBJ2-4; no firm D call. Germline V gene sequence: CDR1 MNHNS, CDR2 SASEGT. V was trimmed by 2 bases and J by 0 bases, leaving 14 bases between them. This CDR3 is 17 amino acids long. The CDR3 sequence: CASSEISGHSAKNIQYF. The CDR3 bases are TGTGCCAGCAGTGAAATATCAGGTCACTCAGCCAAAAACATTCAGTACTTC.